The clone carrying this TCR beta chain was seen only a few times. Its antigen is unidentified. Sequencing targeted expressed TCRB transcripts, as all isolated RNA had been reverse transcribed. Data came from immunoSEQ multiplex PCR; TCRdb stores just in-frame clones and leaves some out. The sample lists around 200,000 clones; about 13% were seen once. The source of the sample is a study of beta chain features in type 1 diabetes. Sorting that relied on CD45RO/CCR7/CD25/CD127/CD95/CD27 yielded CD4+ naive, central memory, regulatory and stem cell-like memory cells. Whole-study findings and limits: Researchers report that Type 1 diabetes patients had moderately but significantly shorter TCRB CDR3s across all four CD4+ subsets.

Per germline, CDR1 SGHDN and CDR2 FVKESK. The CDR3 has 15 residues. V dropped 2 bases and J dropped 6; count of bases not matched to a gene: 4. The V and J genes are TRBV14 and TRBJ2-1, with TRBD1 identical over 10 bases. This TCR came from a woman under 30 in good health. Input material: central memory CD4+ T cells from blood. CDR3 nucleotides: TGTGCCAGCAGCCAACTCCGGGACAGGGGCAATGAGCAGTTCTTC. Translation: CASSQLRDRGNEQFF.